The rows below give T cell receptor beta chains drawn from one sample of a study of T cell responses to AZD1222 COVID-19 vaccine. Measured with immunoSEQ multiplex PCR; TCRdb has only the in-frame clones, and not every one. The data show roughly 150,000 clones, 90% to 95% seen once. Source: peripheral blood, taken on day 0 of AZD1222 vaccination. Receptors were obtained from an adult in good health. Each CDR3 is given with its conserved first and last residue. A D gene is named only where the DNA matches it firmly. Part of the rows lack a size; the others show once, few, many or a class for expanded clones.

v_call	clone_size	j_call	d_call	cdr3_nt	cdr3_aa
TRBV4-3	-	TRBJ2-7	TRBD2	TGCGCCAGCAGCCAAGAAGCTAGCGGGAGGTACGAGCAGTACTTC	CASSQEASGRYEQYF
TRBV27	-	TRBJ2-1	TRBD1	TGTGCCAGCAGTTTATCTGGCTGGACAGGGAGCTCCTACAATGAGCAGTTCTTC	CASSLSGWTGSSYNEQFF
TRBV5-4	-	TRBJ2-7	TRBD2	TGTGCCAGCAGCTGGGCTGTAGGGGAGGGTTACGAGCAGTACTTC	CASSWAVGEGYEQYF
TRBV9	-	TRBJ1-3	-	TGTGCCAGCAGCGTTTCCGGGAACACCATATATTTT	CASSVSGNTIYF
TRBV9	-	TRBJ2-1	TRBD2	TGTGCCAGCAGCGTAGACCGGCGGGAGGGGTACAATGAGCAGTTCTTC	CASSVDRREGYNEQFF
TRBV15	-	TRBJ1-4	-	TGTGCCACCAGCAGAGATTACGCAACTAATGAAAAACTGTTTTTT	CATSRDYATNEKLFF
TRBV11-3	-	TRBJ2-1	TRBD2	TGTGCCAGCAGCTTAGCCGGGGGGGCCTACAATGAGCAGTTCTTC	CASSLAGGAYNEQFF
TRBV28	-	TRBJ2-7	-	TGTGCCAGCAGTTACCAGTACGCCTACGAGCAGTACTTC	CASSYQYAYEQYF
TRBV27	-	TRBJ1-4	TRBD1	TGTGCCAGCAGTAAAAGCCCGACAGGGATGAGGGAAAAACTGTTTTTT	CASSKSPTGMREKLFF
TRBV25-1	-	TRBJ2-5	-	TGTGCCAGCAGTGAAGGGAGAGGGTCCCAAGAGACCCAGTACTTC	CASSEGRGSQETQYF
TRBV28	-	TRBJ2-1	TRBD2	TGTGCCAGCAGACCCTCACTAGCGGGATACAATGAGCAGTTCTTC	CASRPSLAGYNEQFF
TRBV28	-	TRBJ2-1	TRBD2	TGTGCCAGCAGTTTCGAGCGGGAGGGCTCCTACAATGAGCAGTTCTTC	CASSFEREGSYNEQFF
TRBV19	-	TRBJ1-2	-	TGTGCCAGTAGTGTCCGGGACGGAGCTTATGGCTACACCTTC	CASSVRDGAYGYTF
TRBV28	-	TRBJ1-1	-	TGTGCCAGCAGTTTCGGATCACTCGCGGGCACTGAAGCTTTCTTT	CASSFGSLAGTEAFF
TRBV25-1	-	TRBJ2-7	TRBD1	TGTGCCAGCAGTGATTCCGGGACAGGGTCCTACGAGCAGTACTTC	CASSDSGTGSYEQYF
TRBV28	-	TRBJ2-7	TRBD2	TGTGCCAGCAGCCCGGGTAGTAGCGGGAGGGCTGGCTCCTACGAGCAGTACTTC	CASSPGSSGRAGSYEQYF
TRBV19	-	TRBJ1-5	TRBD1	TGTGCCAGTAGCCCGACAGGGGGGGAGCCCCAGCATTTT	CASSPTGGEPQHF
TRBV2	once	TRBJ2-3	-	TGTGCCAGCAGCAAATCCCCGGGCAGCACAGATACGCAGTATTTT	CASSKSPGSTDTQYF
TRBV7-2	-	TRBJ2-7	-	TGTGCCAGCAGCCCAAGAGGCAGTCAGGCCTCACGGGGGTACGAGCAGTACTTC	CASSPRGSQASRGYEQYF
TRBV29-1	once	TRBJ2-7	-	TGCAGCGTTGGACCAGTGAAGGGCGAGCAGTACTTC	CSVGPVKGEQYF
TRBV5-6	-	TRBJ2-3	-	TGTGCCAGCAGCCGCCGCGGCAGCACAGATACGCAGTATTTT	CASSRRGSTDTQYF
TRBV9	-	TRBJ2-1	TRBD2	TGTGCCAGCAGCGCACCACACGGAACTAGCGGGGGTTACCCTTCGTACAATGAGCAGTTCTTC	CASSAPHGTSGGYPSYNEQFF
TRBV18	-	TRBJ1-4	-	TGTGCCAGCTCACAACAGGGAGCAGATGAAAAACTGTTTTTT	CASSQQGADEKLFF
TRBV5-1	once	TRBJ1-3	-	TGCGCCAGCAGCTTGATTGGGGGAAACACCATATATTTT	CASSLIGGNTIYF
TRBV2	-	TRBJ2-1	-	TGTGCCAGCCATAGGGCTCCTGGGGACAATGAGCAGTTCTTC	CASHRAPGDNEQFF
TRBV12-3/TRBV12-4	-	TRBJ2-5	-	TGTGCCAGCAGTTTAATGTCCTACGGGACCCAGTACTTC	CASSLMSYGTQYF
TRBV23-1	-	TRBJ2-2	TRBD1	TGCGCCAGCAGTCAATCGGCTACAGGGGTCAACGGGGAGCTGTTTTTT	CASSQSATGVNGELFF
TRBV18	-	TRBJ2-1	-	TGTGCCAGCTCAGGGACAACCTACAATGAGCAGTTCTTC	CASSGTTYNEQFF
TRBV19	-	TRBJ2-2	-	TGTGCCAGTACCCTACTTTGGGGATCCACCGGGGAGCTGTTTTTT	CASTLLWGSTGELFF
TRBV5-4	-	TRBJ2-4	-	TGTGCCAGCAGCCCAGGAGGAAACATTCAGTACTTC	CASSPGGNIQYF
TRBV30	-	TRBJ2-7	-	TGTGCCTGGAGTTTGGGGGAGCAGTACTTC	CAWSLGEQYF
TRBV6-5	-	TRBJ1-6	TRBD1	TGTGCCAGCAGTTCGACAGGGAACAATTCACCCCTCCACTTT	CASSSTGNNSPLHF
TRBV28	once	TRBJ2-4	-	TGTGCCATCTCCCCCCAGGGTCTCAAAAACATTCAGTACTTC	CAISPQGLKNIQYF
TRBV28	-	TRBJ1-4	-	TGTGCCAGCTCCAGAGGACAGCTGAATGAAAAACTGTTTTTT	CASSRGQLNEKLFF
TRBV27	-	TRBJ1-1	-	TGTGCCAGCAGTTTCAGCTACAACACTGAAGCTTTCTTT	CASSFSYNTEAFF
TRBV2	-	TRBJ2-7	-	TGTGCCAGCAGTGGACAGCCCTACGAGCAGTACTTC	CASSGQPYEQYF
TRBV7-9	-	TRBJ2-7	TRBD2	TGTGCCAGCAGCTCTGGTAGACTAGCGGGAGCCTACGAGCAGTACTTC	CASSSGRLAGAYEQYF
TRBV18	-	TRBJ1-1	-	TGTGCCAGCTCACAAACAGACGGGAACACTGAAGCTTTCTTT	CASSQTDGNTEAFF
TRBV3-1/TRBV3-2	-	TRBJ2-3	TRBD2	TGTGCCAGCAGCCTACTAGCGGGAGGATCAGATACGCAGTATTTT	CASSLLAGGSDTQYF
TRBV4-2	-	TRBJ1-2	TRBD1	TGTGCCAGCAGCCAAGGATCCCCGGACAGGCTAGCTAACTATGGCTACACCTTC	CASSQGSPDRLANYGYTF
TRBV28	-	TRBJ1-6	-	TGTGCCAGCAGCCCGCAACAGGGATCCCATTTCAATTCACCCCTCCACTTT	CASSPQQGSHFNSPLHF
TRBV6-5	-	TRBJ2-2	-	TGTGCCAGCAGTTACGGATCCCAGAACACCGGGGAGCTGTTTTTT	CASSYGSQNTGELFF
TRBV29-1	-	TRBJ1-1	-	TGCAGCGTTGTAGTGGGTTCGATGAACACTGAAGCTTTCTTT	CSVVVGSMNTEAFF
TRBV7-9	-	TRBJ1-3	-	TGTGCCAGCAGCTTTGGGGGAAACACCATATATTTT	CASSFGGNTIYF
TRBV6-4	-	TRBJ1-1	-	TGTGCCAGCAGTGTGAGGGTTGGGACTGAAGCTTTCTTT	CASSVRVGTEAFF
TRBV7-9	-	TRBJ1-5	-	TGTGCCAGCAGCCCCGCCGGGGACCGGCCCCAGCATTTT	CASSPAGDRPQHF
TRBV27	-	TRBJ2-7	-	TGTGCCAGCAGTTTATCGTTGGTACGCCTCAACTCCTCTTACGAGCAGTACTTC	CASSLSLVRLNSSYEQYF
TRBV27	-	TRBJ1-5	-	TGTGCCAGCAGTTTTCGGCAGAATCAGCCCCAGCATTTT	CASSFRQNQPQHF
TRBV28	-	TRBJ1-4	-	TGTGCCAGCAGTTTGGGTAGGGATCAGGGAAAACTGTTTTTT	CASSLGRDQGKLFF
TRBV5-8	once	TRBJ1-2	-	TGTGCCAGCAGCTTGTGGGGACACAACTATGGCTACACCTTC	CASSLWGHNYGYTF
TRBV28	-	TRBJ1-2	-	TGTGCCAGCAGTTTATTAGGGGTAGCTAACTATGGCTACACCTTC	CASSLLGVANYGYTF
TRBV11-2	-	TRBJ1-1	-	TGTGCCAGCAGTAGTAACACTGAAGCTTTCTTT	CASSSNTEAFF
TRBV18	-	TRBJ2-3	-	TGTGCCAGCTCACGCGGGTCTAGCACAGATACGCAGTATTTT	CASSRGSSTDTQYF
TRBV29-1	-	TRBJ2-1	-	TGCAGCGTTGCTGACAATGAGCAGTTCTTC	CSVADNEQFF
TRBV5-4	-	TRBJ2-2	-	TGTGCCAGCACCGTGAACACCGGGGAGCTGTTTTTT	CASTVNTGELFF
TRBV5-6	-	TRBJ2-3	-	TGTGCCAGCAGTCTAATCCGGAAAACTAGCACAGATACGCAGTATTTT	CASSLIRKTSTDTQYF
TRBV28	-	TRBJ2-7	TRBD2	TGTGCCAGCAGTTCTATAACTAGCGGGAGGGGGAGCTCCTACGAGCAGTACTTC	CASSSITSGRGSSYEQYF